What follows are 18 T cell receptor beta chains derived from one specimen sequenced in a study of T cell repertoires in cytomegalovirus infection. TCRdb used MiXCR to reprocess the reads, holding one entry per CDR3 protein. The sample has fewer than 900,000 distinct CDR3 sequences, about 28% seen once; the top ten hold roughly 13%. Their antigens are not known. The specimen was cultured CD8+ T cells from PBMCs, collected from culture after CMV antigen stimulation. All receptors come from a human donor in good health (CMV status not recorded). Some clones in this sample may be carry-over from other donors' samples.

The chain links TRBV6-5 to TRBJ1-3, with 9 bases that match TRBD1. Germline CDR1 and CDR2: MNHEY and SVGAGI. This CDR3 spans 19 amino acids. With V trimmed by 0 bases and J by 0 bases, 9 bases remained unmatched. This CDR3 is CASSYSGTGYLHSGNTIYF. CDR3 sequence (DNA): TGTGCCAGCAGTTACTCCGGGACAGGGTACTTACACTCTGGAAACACCATATATTTT.

This clonotype was detected ten times or more. The chain carries TRBV7-2 and TRBJ2-2; TRBD2 agrees at 11 bases. The germline gives CDR1 SGHTA, CDR2 FQGNSA. The CDR3 contains 16 residues. V gave up 5 bases and J gave up 0 bases; unmatched junction bases: 2. The CDR3 sequence: CASSLLAGANTGELFF. The CDR3 DNA follows: TGTGCCAGCAGCCTACTAGCGGGGGCGAACACCGGGGAGCTGTTTTTT.

V gene TRBV13 combines with J gene TRBJ2-5; the match to TRBD2 covers 10 bases. Germline lookup yields CDR1 PRHDT and CDR2 FYEKMQ (reference sequence). V lost 5 bases to trimming and J lost 4 bases; unmatched junction nucleotides: 10. The CDR3 has 16 residues. The CDR3 DNA is TGTGCCAGCAGCCCGGAGCGAGCGGGGGGGCGAGAGACCCAGTACTTC. It yields the protein CASSPERAGGRETQYF.

This clonotype turned up a few times. The chain joins TRBV6-1 to TRBJ2-3, with D maybe TRBD1 (5 bases). Trimming left V 2 bases short and J 2 bases short, with 17 bases between. Per germline, CDR1 MNHNS and CDR2 SASEGT. This CDR3 contains 17 residues. CDR3 residues: CASSEYFWGSVTDTQYF. The CDR3 DNA follows: TGTGCCAGCAGTGAATACTTTTGGGGCTCGGTCACAGATACGCAGTATTTT.

The chain recombines TRBV5-6 with TRBJ2-3; TRBD2 matches at 13 bases. This CDR3 comprises 19 residues. V lost 4 bases to trimming and J lost 9 bases; unmatched junction nucleotides: 20. Per germline, CDR1 SGHDT and CDR2 YYEEEE. The DNA of the CDR3 is TGTGCCAGCAGCCTCAGACTAGGACTAGCGGGGGAGCCAGGTGAAACGCAGTATTTT. Encoded protein: CASSLRLGLAGEPGETQYF.

For this clonotype: One end of the junction varies from germline; a read error may be responsible. The V and J genes are TRBV6-8 and TRBJ1-5; perhaps TRBD1 as D (5 bases). There are 17 residues in the CDR3. Germline values: CDR1 MNHGY, CDR2 SAAAGT. CDR3 amino acids: CASSDRQGRYSNQPRHF. CDR3 in DNA: TGTGCCAGCAGTGACCGCCAGGGACGATACAGCAATCAGCCCCGGCATTTT.

The chain employs TRBV6-5 and TRBJ2-5, with 7 bases matching TRBD2. The germline V gene encodes CDR1 MNHEY and CDR2 SVGAGI. V shed 2 bases and J 2 bases; nucleotides not matched to a gene: 11. This CDR3 spans 17 amino acids. The CDR3 nucleotides are TGTGCCAGCAGTTACGGGACTCCCGGGAGGATACAAGAGACCCAGTACTTC. As protein: CASSYGTPGRIQETQYF.

This clonotype turned up a few times. The chain employs TRBV19 and TRBJ2-7; TRBD2 matches 15 bases. CDR1 is LNHDA and CDR2 is SQIVND in the germline V gene (reference sequence). The trim removed 6 bases at V and 4 bases at J, leaving 13 bases unmatched. The CDR3 totals 18 residues. The CDR3 bases are TGTGCCAGTAGATCCGGGACTAGCGGGGGGCCGGTGAATTACGAGCAGTACGTC. Translating it yields CASRSGTSGGPVNYEQYV.

The gene calls are TRBV5-6 and TRBJ2-7; D not certain. Germline loops: CDR1 SGHDT, CDR2 YYEEEE. This CDR3 has 14 residues. Trimming removed 0 bases at V and 2 bases at J, with 9 bases between. The CDR3 DNA reads TGTGCCAGCAGCTTGGCGGTAGCTACCTACGAGCAGTACTTC. It yields the protein CASSLAVATYEQYF.

The genes are TRBV9 and TRBJ1-2, with D hard to call. The V and J ends lost 0 bases and 4 bases respectively, with 16 bases between them. The length of the CDR3 is 16 residues. Looked up from germline, CDR1 is SGDLS and CDR2 is YYNGEE. CDR3 sequence reads: CASSVGMDIQSYGYTF. In nucleotides, the CDR3 is TGTGCCAGCAGCGTAGGAATGGATATTCAGAGCTATGGCTACACCTTC.

In this sample, this clonotype turned up many times. This chain uses TRBV7-2 with TRBJ2-5; D possibly matches TRBD1 or TRBD2 (5 bases each). CDR3 length: 14 residues. The germline V gene encodes CDR1 SGHTA and CDR2 FQGNSA. Deletions cut 11 bases from V and 2 bases from J, with 18 bases between. CDR3 sequence: CAGSDGGAQETQYF. The CDR3 region has the DNA TGTGCCGGGTCCGATGGGGGAGCACAAGAGACCCAGTACTTC.

This clonotype was recorded many times. J is TRBJ2-1 and V is TRBV7-2, with 8 bases lining up with TRBD2. The CDR3 sequence is 13 residues long. The germline V gene has CDR1 SGHTA and CDR2 FQGNSA. V lost 1 base and J lost 8; bases outside the gene matches: 1. The CDR3 nucleotides are TGTGCCAGCAGCTTAGTCGGGGGGGATGAGCAGTTCTTC. This encodes CASSLVGGDEQFF.

Comment on this clonotype: A much larger clone differs from this one at a single base, so this may be a read error. The V gene is TRBV27, the J gene TRBJ1-6, with 8 bases fitting TRBD1. Germline CDR1 is MNHEY and CDR2 is SMNVEV (reference sequence). This CDR3 spans 13 amino acids. CDR3 sequence: CATTRQGNSPLHF. CDR3 DNA sequence: TGTGCAACCACGCGACAGGGGAATTCACCCCTCCACTTT.

V gene TRBV6-6 combines with J gene TRBJ2-3; 13 nucleotides match TRBD2. J gave up 6 bases and V 2 bases, and 11 bases lay outside the gene matches. The CDR3 has 18 residues. Germline CDR1 MNHNY, CDR2 SVGAGI (reference sequence). In DNA form, the CDR3 reads TGTGCCAGCAGTTACGTCGCTAAACTAGCGGGGGGGTGGGATACGCAGTATTTT. It yields the protein CASSYVAKLAGGWDTQYF.

In this sample, this clonotype turned up many times. The conserved phenylalanine or tryptophan is not found at the CDR3 terminus, so this likely reflects a read error. Because the CDR3's place on the DNA is in doubt, the DNA is left out and the CDR3 is given as listed by TCRdb. V usage is TRBV5-6 and J usage is TRBJ2-7; the D segment call TRBD1 is taken from the table without a DNA check. Including both end residues, the CDR3 is 13 amino acids long. The germline CDR1 and CDR2 sequences are SGHDT and YYEEEE. CDR3 loop: CASSLDRGVPRLL.

CDR3 region: CASSRGGTEQYF. The CDR3 bases are TGTGCCAGCAGCCGAGGGGGGACCGAGCAGTACTTC. J is TRBJ2-7 and V is TRBV7-6, with D possibly called TRBD1 or TRBD2 (6 bases each). The CDR3 has 12 residues. V shed 5 bases and J shed 6 bases, with 11 bases lying between them. The V gene's germline CDR1 is SGHVS and CDR2 FNYEAQ.

The chain recombines TRBV12-3 or TRBV12-4 with TRBJ1-3; D gene ambiguous. Between the trimmed V and J ends, which lost 4 bases and 0 bases, there was a span of 7 bases. There are 14 residues in the CDR3. The CDR3 bases are TGTGCCAGCAGTTGGGTGGGCTCTGGAAACACCATATATTTT. This gives the protein CASSWVGSGNTIYF.

V gene TRBV4-1 combines with J gene TRBJ2-1, with TRBD2 matching over 7 bases. The CDR3 spans 13 residues. Looked up from germline, CDR1 is MGHRA and CDR2 is YSYEKL. V shed 4 bases and J 9 bases; nucleotides not matched to a gene: 6. The CDR3 DNA reads TGCGCCAGCAGCCCTAGGGAGGGCGGTGAGCAGTTCTTC. Translating gives CASSPREGGEQFF.